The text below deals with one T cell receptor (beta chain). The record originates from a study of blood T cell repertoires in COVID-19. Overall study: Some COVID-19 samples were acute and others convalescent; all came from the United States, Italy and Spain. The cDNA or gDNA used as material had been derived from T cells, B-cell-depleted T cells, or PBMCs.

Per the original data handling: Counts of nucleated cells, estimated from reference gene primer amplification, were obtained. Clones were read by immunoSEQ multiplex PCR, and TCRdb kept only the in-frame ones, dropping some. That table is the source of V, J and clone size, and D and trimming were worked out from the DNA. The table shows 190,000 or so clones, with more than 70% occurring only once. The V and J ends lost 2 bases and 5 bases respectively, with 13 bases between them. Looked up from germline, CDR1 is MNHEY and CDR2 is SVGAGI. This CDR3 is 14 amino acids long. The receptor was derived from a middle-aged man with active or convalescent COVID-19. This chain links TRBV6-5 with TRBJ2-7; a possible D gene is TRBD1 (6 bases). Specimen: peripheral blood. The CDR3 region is CASSYSPGVHEQYF. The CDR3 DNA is TGTGCCAGCAGTTACAGCCCAGGGGTACACGAGCAGTACTTC.